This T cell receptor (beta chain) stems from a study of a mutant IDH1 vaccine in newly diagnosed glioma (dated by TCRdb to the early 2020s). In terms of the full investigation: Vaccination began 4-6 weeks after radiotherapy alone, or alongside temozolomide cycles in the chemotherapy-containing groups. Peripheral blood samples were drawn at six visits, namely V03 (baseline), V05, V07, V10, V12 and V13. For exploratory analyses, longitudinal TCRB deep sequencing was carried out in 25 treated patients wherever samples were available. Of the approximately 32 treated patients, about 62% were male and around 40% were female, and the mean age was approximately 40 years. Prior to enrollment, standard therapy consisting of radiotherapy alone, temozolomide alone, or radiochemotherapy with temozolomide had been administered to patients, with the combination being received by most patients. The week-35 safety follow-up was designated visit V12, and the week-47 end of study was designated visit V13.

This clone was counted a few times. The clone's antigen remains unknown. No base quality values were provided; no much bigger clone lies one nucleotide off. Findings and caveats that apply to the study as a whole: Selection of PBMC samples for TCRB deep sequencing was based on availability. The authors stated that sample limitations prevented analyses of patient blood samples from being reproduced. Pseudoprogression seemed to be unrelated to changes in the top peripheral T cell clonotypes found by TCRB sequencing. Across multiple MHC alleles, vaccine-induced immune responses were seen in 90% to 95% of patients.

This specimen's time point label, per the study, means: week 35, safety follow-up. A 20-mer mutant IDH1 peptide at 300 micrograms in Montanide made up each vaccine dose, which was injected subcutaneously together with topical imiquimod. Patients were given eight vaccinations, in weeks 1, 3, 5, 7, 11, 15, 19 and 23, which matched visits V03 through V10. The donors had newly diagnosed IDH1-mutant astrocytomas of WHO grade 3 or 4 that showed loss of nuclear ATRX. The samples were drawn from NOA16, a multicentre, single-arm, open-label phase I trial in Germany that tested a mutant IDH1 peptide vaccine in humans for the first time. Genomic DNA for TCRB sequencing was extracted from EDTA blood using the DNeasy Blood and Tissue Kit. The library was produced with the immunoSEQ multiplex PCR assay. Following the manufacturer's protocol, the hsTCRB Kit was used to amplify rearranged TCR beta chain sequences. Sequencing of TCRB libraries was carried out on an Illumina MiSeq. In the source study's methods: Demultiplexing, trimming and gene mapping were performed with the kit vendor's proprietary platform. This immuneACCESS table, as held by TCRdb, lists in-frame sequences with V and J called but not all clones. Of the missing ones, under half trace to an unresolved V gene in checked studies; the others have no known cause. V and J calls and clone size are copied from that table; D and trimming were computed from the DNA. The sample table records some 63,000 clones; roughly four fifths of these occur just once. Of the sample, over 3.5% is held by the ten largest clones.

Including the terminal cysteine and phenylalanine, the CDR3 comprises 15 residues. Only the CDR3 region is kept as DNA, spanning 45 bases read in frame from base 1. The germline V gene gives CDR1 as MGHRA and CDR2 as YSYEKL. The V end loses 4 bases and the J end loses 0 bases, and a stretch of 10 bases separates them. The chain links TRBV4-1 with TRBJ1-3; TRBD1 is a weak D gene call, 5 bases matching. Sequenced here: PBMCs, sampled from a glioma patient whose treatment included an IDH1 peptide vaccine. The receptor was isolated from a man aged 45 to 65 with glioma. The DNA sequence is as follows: TGCGCCAGCAGCCGAACAGACAGCTCTGGAAACACCATATATTTT. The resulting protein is CASSRTDSSGNTIYF.